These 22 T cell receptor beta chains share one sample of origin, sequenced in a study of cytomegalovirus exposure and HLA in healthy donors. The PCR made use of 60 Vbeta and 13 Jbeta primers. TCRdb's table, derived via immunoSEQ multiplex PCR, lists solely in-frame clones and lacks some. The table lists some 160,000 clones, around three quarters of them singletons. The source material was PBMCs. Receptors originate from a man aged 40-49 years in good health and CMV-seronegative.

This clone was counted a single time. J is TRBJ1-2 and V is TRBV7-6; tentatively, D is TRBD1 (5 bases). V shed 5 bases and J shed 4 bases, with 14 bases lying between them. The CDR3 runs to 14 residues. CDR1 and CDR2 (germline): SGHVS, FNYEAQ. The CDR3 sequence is CASSTGGYAYGYTF. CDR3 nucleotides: TGTGCCAGCAGCACCGGGGGATACGCCTATGGCTACACCTTC.

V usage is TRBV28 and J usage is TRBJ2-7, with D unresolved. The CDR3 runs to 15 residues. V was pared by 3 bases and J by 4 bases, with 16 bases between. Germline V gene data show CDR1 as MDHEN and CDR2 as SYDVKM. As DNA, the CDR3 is TGTGCCAGCAGTTTTTTTAGGCAGGTTCTTTACGAGCAGTACTTC. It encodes CASSFFRQVLYEQYF.

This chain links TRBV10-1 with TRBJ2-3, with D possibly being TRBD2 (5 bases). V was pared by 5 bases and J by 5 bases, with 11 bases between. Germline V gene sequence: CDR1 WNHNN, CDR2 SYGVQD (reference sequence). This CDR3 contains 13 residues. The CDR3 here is CASSRGLEDTQYF. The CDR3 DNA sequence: TGCGCCAGCAGTAGAGGGTTGGAAGATACGCAGTATTTT.

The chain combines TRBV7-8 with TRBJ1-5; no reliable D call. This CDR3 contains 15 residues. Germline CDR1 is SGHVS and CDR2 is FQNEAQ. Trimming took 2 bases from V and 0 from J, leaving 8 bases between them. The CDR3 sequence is CASSLHSISNQPQHF. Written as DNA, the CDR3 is TGTGCCAGCAGCTTACATTCTATTAGCAATCAGCCCCAGCATTTT.

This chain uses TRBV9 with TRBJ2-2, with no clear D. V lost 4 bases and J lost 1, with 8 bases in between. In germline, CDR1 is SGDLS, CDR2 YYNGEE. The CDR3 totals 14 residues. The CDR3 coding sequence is TGTGCCAGCAGCCCTAGAAGGAACACCGGGGAGCTGTTTTTT. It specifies CASSPRRNTGELFF.

The CDR3 DNA follows: TGTGCCAGCAGGGAAGAGAGGGCAGATAACTATGGCTACACCTTC. Translated: CASREERADNYGYTF. The V gene is TRBV21-1, the J gene TRBJ1-2. TRBV21-1 is listed as a pseudogene. The CDR3 extends over 15 amino acids.

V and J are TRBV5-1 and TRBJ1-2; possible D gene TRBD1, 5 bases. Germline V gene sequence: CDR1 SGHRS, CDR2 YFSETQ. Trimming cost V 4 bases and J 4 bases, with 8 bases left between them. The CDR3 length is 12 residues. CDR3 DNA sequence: TGCGCCAGCAGCATCGACAGCTATGGCTACACCTTC. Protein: CASSIDSYGYTF.

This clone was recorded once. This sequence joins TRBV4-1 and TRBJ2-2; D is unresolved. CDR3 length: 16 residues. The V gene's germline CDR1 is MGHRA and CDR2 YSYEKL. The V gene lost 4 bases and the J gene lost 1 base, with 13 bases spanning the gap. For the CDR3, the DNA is TGCGCCAGCAGCCCCGAGCTCGGTGTGAACACCGGGGAGCTGTTTTTT. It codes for CASSPELGVNTGELFF.

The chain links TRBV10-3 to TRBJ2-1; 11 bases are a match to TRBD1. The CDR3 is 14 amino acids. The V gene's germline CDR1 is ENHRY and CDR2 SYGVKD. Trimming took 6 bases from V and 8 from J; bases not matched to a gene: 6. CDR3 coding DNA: TGTGCCATCAGGGGACAGGGGGGCTGGGATGAGCAGTTCTTC. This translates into CAIRGQGGWDEQFF.

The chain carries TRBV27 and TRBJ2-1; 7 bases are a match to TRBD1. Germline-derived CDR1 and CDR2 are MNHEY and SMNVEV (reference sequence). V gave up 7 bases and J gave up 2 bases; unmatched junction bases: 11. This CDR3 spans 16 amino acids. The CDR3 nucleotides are TGTGCCAGCACTCCCCGGAAAGGGGGCGCCTACAATGAGCAGTTCTTC. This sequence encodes CASTPRKGGAYNEQFF.

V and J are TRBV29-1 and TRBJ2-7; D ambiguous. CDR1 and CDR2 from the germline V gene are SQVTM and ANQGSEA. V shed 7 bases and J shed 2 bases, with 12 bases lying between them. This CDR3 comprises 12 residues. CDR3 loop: CSATAFTYEQYF. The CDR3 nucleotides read TGCAGCGCCACAGCATTTACCTACGAGCAGTACTTC.

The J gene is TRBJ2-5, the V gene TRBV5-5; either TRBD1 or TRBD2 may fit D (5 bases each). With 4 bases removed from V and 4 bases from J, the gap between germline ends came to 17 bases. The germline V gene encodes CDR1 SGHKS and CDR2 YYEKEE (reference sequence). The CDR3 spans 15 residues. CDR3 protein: CASSMGPFRGETQYF. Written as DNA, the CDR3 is TGTGCCAGCAGCATGGGACCCTTCAGAGGAGAGACCCAGTACTTC.

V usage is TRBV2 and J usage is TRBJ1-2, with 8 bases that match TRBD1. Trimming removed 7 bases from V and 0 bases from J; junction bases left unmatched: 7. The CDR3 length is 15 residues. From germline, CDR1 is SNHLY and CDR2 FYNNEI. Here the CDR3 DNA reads TGTGCCAGCACTAGCAGGGGGCACACTAACTATGGCTACACCTTC. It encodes CASTSRGHTNYGYTF. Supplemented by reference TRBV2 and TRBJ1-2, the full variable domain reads EPEVTQTPSHQVTQMGQEVILRCVPISNHLYFYWYRQILGQKVEFLVSFYNNEISEKSEIFDDQFSVERPDGSNFTLKIRSTKLEDSAMYFCASTSRGHTNYGYTFGSGTRLTVV.

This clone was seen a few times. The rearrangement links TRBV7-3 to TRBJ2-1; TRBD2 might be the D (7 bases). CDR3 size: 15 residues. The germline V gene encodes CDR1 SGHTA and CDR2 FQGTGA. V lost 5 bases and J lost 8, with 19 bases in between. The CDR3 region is CASSPNSGSGDEQFF. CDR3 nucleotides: TGTGCCAGCAGCCCAAATAGCGGGTCAGGGGATGAGCAGTTCTTC.

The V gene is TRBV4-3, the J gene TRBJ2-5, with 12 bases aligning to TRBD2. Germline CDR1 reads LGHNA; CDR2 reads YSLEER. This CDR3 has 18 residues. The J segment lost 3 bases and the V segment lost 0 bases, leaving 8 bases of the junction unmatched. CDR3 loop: CASSQESASGGAEETQYF. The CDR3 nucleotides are TGCGCCAGCAGCCAAGAATCGGCTAGCGGGGGGGCCGAAGAGACCCAGTACTTC.

The CDR3 sequence is CASRFGGAYNSPLHF. In DNA, the CDR3 is TGTGCCAGCAGGTTCGGGGGAGCCTATAATTCACCCCTCCACTTT. J is TRBJ1-6 and V is TRBV7-8; TRBD1 might be the D (5 bases). V lost 6 bases to trimming and J lost 2 bases, with 11 bases between them. Germline CDR1 and CDR2: SGHVS and FQNEAQ. The CDR3 contains 15 residues.

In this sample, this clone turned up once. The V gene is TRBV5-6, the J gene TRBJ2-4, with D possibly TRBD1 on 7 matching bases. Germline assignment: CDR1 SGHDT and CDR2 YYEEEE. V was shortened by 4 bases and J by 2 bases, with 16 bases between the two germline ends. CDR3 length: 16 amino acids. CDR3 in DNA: TGTGCCAGCAGCAAGGGACTCAGGGGGACCAAAAACATTCAGTACTTC. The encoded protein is CASSKGLRGTKNIQYF.

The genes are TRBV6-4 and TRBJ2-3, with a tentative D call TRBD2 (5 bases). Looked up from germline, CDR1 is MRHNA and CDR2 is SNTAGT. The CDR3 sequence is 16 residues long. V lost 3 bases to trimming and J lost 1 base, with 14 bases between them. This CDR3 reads CASSEFGIGGTDTQYF. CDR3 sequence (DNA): TGTGCCAGCAGTGAGTTCGGGATCGGAGGCACAGATACGCAGTATTTT.

CDR3 DNA: TGTGCCAGCAGCTCCAGGGGGCTTGGGGAAAAACTGTTTTTT. Residues: CASSSRGLGEKLFF. The chain carries TRBV7-9 and TRBJ1-4; TRBD1 matches 8 bases. Trimming took 4 bases from V and 8 from J; bases not matched to a gene: 6. This CDR3 is built from 14 residues. Germline-derived CDR1 and CDR2 are SEHNR and FQNEAQ (reference sequence). Filled out from reference TRBV7-9 and TRBJ1-4, the complete variable domain reads DTGVSQNPRHKITKRGQNVTFRCDPISEHNRLYWYRQTLGQGPEFLTYFQNEAQLEKSRLLSDRFSAERPKGSFSTLEIQRTEQGDSAMYLCASSSRGLGEKLFFGSGTQLSVL.

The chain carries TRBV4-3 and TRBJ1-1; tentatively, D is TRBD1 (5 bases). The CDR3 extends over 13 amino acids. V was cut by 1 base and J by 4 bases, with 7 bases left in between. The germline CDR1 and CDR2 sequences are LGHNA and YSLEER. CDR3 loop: CASSQARVTEAFF. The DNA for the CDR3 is TGCGCCAGCAGCCAAGCCAGGGTCACTGAAGCTTTCTTT.

CDR3 in amino acids: CASTTGGLADTQYF. The CDR3 bases are TGTGCCAGCACGACGGGGGGGCTCGCAGATACGCAGTATTTT. The V gene is TRBV6-1, the J gene TRBJ2-3, with TRBD2 identical over 8 bases. The CDR3 has 14 residues. The V segment lost 7 bases and the J segment 4 bases; nucleotides outside the gene matches: 7. CDR1 is MNHNS and CDR2 is SASEGT in the germline V gene.

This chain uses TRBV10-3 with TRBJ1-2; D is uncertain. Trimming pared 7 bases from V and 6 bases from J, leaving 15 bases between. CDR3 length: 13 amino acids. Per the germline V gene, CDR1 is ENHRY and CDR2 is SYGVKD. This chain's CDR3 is CAITHGGSDGYTF. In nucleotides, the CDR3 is TGTGCCATCACCCACGGAGGCTCTGATGGCTACACCTTC.